The clone carrying this T cell receptor (beta chain) has just a few counts. Its target is unknown. This entry belongs to a study of Ad26.COV2.S vaccination and SARS-CoV-2 variants. Germline trimming cut 5 bases from V and 6 bases from J; bases unmatched to any gene: 9. The CDR3 runs to 15 residues. Per the germline V gene, CDR1 is MDHEN and CDR2 is SYDVKM. General observations from the study: It was reported that spike-specific CD8+ and CD4+ T cell responses were substantially broad after vaccination. Total responses of T cells may have been underestimated by the analyses of TCR breadth and depth. Non-spike TCR breadth was similar in vaccine and placebo recipients. Placebo recipients had lower spike-specific TCR breadth than vaccine recipients.

Only in-frame clones appear in the TCRdb table, and some are missing; sequencing was by immunoSEQ multiplex PCR. The sample includes under 150,000 clones, about nine tenths of them seen just once. This clonotype originated in a human donor who had recovered from COVID-19. The material sequenced was peripheral blood, taken after recovery from COVID-19. The chain combines TRBV28 with TRBJ1-5; the match to TRBD1 covers 8 bases. CDR3 region: CASSPPTTGAQPQHF. CDR3 bases: TGTGCCAGCAGTCCTCCAACGACAGGGGCTCAGCCCCAGCATTTT.